This T cell receptor beta chain was identified in a study of blood T cell repertoires in COVID-19. Assay used: immunoSEQ multiplex PCR; TCRdb lists only in-frame clones, some missing. This sample carries about 110,000 clones, about nine tenths of them seen once, and the ten largest clones take approximately 4.3%. This clone appeared a single time. This receptor was taken from a woman aged 50 to 60 with acute or convalescent COVID-19. Sequencing was done on a sample of peripheral blood.

The CDR3, as DNA: TGTGCCAGCAGCGTAGATTCTAGCGTCTCCTACGAGCAGTACTTC. Its protein is CASSVDSSVSYEQYF. The chain combines TRBV9 with TRBJ2-7; weak D call: TRBD2 (6 bases). Per germline, CDR1 SGDLS and CDR2 YYNGEE. The CDR3 contains 15 residues. The germline V and J ends were trimmed by 0 bases and 0 bases, with 10 bases remaining between them.